This is a list of T cell receptor beta chains from one sample in a study of blood T cell repertoires in COVID-19. The assay was immunoSEQ multiplex PCR, and TCRdb's table has in-frame clones only and misses some. The profile shows about 93,000 clones, 70% to 80% of them singletons. The material sequenced was peripheral blood. All receptors come from a human donor in a cohort sampled during active COVID-19. CDR3s include the opening cysteine and the closing phenylalanine or tryptophan. A D gene is named only where the DNA matches it firmly. Clone sizes are given selectively: once, few, many, or a class where the clone is expanded.

V gene	D gene	CDR3 length	J gene	clone size	CDR3 DNA	CDR3 protein
TRBV28	-	15	TRBJ1-6	-	TGTGCCAGCAGTTTGCAGCAGGGGATGGGATCACCCCTCCACTTT	CASSLQQGMGSPLHF
TRBV28	-	14	TRBJ1-2	-	TGTGCCAGCACCACCGGGGGGTATCACTATGGCTACACCTTC	CASTTGGYHYGYTF
TRBV19	-	15	TRBJ2-4	-	TGTGCCAGTAGTAGGACTTCAGGTGCCAAAAACATTCAGTACTTC	CASSRTSGAKNIQYF
TRBV5-1	-	15	TRBJ1-6	-	TGCGCCAGCAGCTTTGGGGAGGGGGTAAATTCACCCCTCCACTTT	CASSFGEGVNSPLHF
TRBV5-6	-	13	TRBJ1-1	-	TGTGCCAGCAGCCTAGGGGGAGGGACTGAAGCTTTCTTT	CASSLGGGTEAFF
TRBV28	TRBD2	13	TRBJ2-7	few	TGTGCCACCCACGGGACTACGCCCGGGGAGCAGTACTTC	CATHGTTPGEQYF
TRBV5-1	TRBD2	16	TRBJ2-7	-	TGCGCCAGCAGCCCCACAGGACTAGCGGGAGGGGACGAGCAGTACTTC	CASSPTGLAGGDEQYF
TRBV5-1	-	15	TRBJ2-5	-	TGCGCCAGCAGCTTGGTGTCGGGGGTTCAAGAGACCCAGTACTTC	CASSLVSGVQETQYF
TRBV19	TRBD1	14	TRBJ2-3	-	TGTGCCAGCGGGGACAGGCGGATGACAGATACGCAGTATTTT	CASGDRRMTDTQYF
TRBV2	TRBD1	13	TRBJ1-4	once	TGTGCCAGCAGTGGGGACAGGCGCTTCTCTCTGTTTTTT	CASSGDRRFSLFF
TRBV27	-	16	TRBJ1-6	-	TGTGCCAGCAGTTTATCCCCCACAGGGAACTATCGAGCCCTCCACTTT	CASSLSPTGNYRALHF
TRBV5-1	-	16	TRBJ1-2	-	TGCGCCAGCAGCTTGTGGAACCGGGGGAAGGAGTATGGCTACACCTTC	CASSLWNRGKEYGYTF
TRBV5-1	TRBD1	15	TRBJ1-1	-	TGCGCCAGCAGCGGTGGGGGGACAGGGAACACTGAAGCTTTCTTT	CASSGGGTGNTEAFF
TRBV28	TRBD1	15	TRBJ1-2	-	TGTGCCAGCAGGACGGGACAGGGATTGTTGTATGGCTACACCTTC	CASRTGQGLLYGYTF
TRBV7-2	-	13	TRBJ2-1	-	TGTGCCAGCAGCCCTCCGACTAGAGATGAGCAGTTCTTC	CASSPPTRDEQFF
TRBV19	TRBD1	16	TRBJ1-2	-	TGTGCCAGTACCCCCCGGGAAGGGGGCAACTCCTATGGCTACACCTTC	CASTPREGGNSYGYTF
TRBV7-2	TRBD1	16	TRBJ2-5	once	TGTGCCAGCAGCTTAGGGGACAGGGGTTCCCAAGAGACCCAGTACTTC	CASSLGDRGSQETQYF
TRBV19	TRBD1	16	TRBJ1-1	-	TGTGCCACCTACACCGGGACAGGGTCAAGGAACACTGAAGCTTTCTTT	CATYTGTGSRNTEAFF
TRBV27	TRBD1	15	TRBJ1-2	-	TGTGCCAGCAGGGGGGACCAGACAGGGGGCTATGGCTACACCTTC	CASRGDQTGGYGYTF
TRBV28	-	15	TRBJ1-1	-	TGTGCCAGCAGTTTAAGAAGAGTGAGGGACACTGAAGCTTTCTTT	CASSLRRVRDTEAFF
TRBV10-2	-	17	TRBJ2-3	-	TGCGCCAGCAGTGAGGACGGGGAGGCGGGACCCACAGATACGCAGTATTTT	CASSEDGEAGPTDTQYF
TRBV9	TRBD1	15	TRBJ1-2	-	TGTGCCAGCAGCGTAGAAGGGACAGGAGCCTATGGCTACACCTTC	CASSVEGTGAYGYTF
TRBV27	-	15	TRBJ1-5	-	TGTGCCAGCAGTTTAAACAGGGATAGCAATCAGCCCCAGCATTTT	CASSLNRDSNQPQHF
TRBV2	TRBD1	13	TRBJ1-5	few	TGTGCCAGCAGAGGACAGGGCAATCAGCCCCAGCATTTT	CASRGQGNQPQHF
TRBV6-6	TRBD1	15	TRBJ2-1	-	TGTGCCAGCGCCCCGGGACAGGGACCCTACAATGAGCAGTTCTTC	CASAPGQGPYNEQFF
TRBV4-1	TRBD2	15	TRBJ2-7	-	TGCGCCAGCAGCCACGATAGCGGGAGCCTCTACGAGCAGTACTTC	CASSHDSGSLYEQYF
TRBV2	-	16	TRBJ2-2	-	TGTGCCAGCAGTGAACAGGGTGTGGGGAACACCGGGGAGCTGTTTTTT	CASSEQGVGNTGELFF
TRBV5-1	TRBD1	15	TRBJ2-5	-	TGCGCCAGCAGCTTGAGACAGGGGGATTTGGAGACCCAGTACTTC	CASSLRQGDLETQYF
TRBV10-2	TRBD2	14	TRBJ2-1	-	TGCGCCAGCCCGGGCTGGCGGGAGATATATGAGCAGTTCTTC	CASPGWREIYEQFF
TRBV28	TRBD1	14	TRBJ1-2	-	TGTGCCAGCAGCCAGGACAGGGCCGACCGGGGCTACACCTTC	CASSQDRADRGYTF
TRBV15	TRBD1	13	TRBJ1-5	-	TGTGCCACCAGCAGAGAAGGGGGCCAGCCCCAGCATTTT	CATSREGGQPQHF